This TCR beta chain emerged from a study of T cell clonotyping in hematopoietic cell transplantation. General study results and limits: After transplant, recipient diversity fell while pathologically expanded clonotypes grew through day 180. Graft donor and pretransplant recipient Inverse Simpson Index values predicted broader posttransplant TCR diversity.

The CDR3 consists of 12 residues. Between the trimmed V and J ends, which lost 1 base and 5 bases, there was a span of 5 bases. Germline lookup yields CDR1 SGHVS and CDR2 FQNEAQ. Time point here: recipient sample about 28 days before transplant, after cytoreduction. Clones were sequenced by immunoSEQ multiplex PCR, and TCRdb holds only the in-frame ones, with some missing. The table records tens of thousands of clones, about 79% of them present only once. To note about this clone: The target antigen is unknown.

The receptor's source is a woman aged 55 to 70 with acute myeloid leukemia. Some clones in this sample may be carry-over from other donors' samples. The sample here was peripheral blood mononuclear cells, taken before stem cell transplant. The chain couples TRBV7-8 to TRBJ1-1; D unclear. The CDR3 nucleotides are TGTGCCAGCAGCTTAGGGAGGACTGAAGCTTTCTTT. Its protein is CASSLGRTEAFF.